This T cell receptor beta chain stems from a study of cytomegalovirus exposure and HLA in healthy donors. Across the study: The platform used for the approximately 130 validation repertoires matched that of the 666 first-cohort repertoires, a later analysis reported.

Points from the study as a whole: Cytomegalovirus-associated TCR beta chains were listed, numbering 150 to 200.

Germline lookup yields CDR1 LNHNV and CDR2 YYDKDF (reference sequence). CDR3 length: 14 residues. Trimming cost V 5 bases and J 2 bases; bases outside gene matches: 4. This clone has a handful of counts. What it binds is unknown. The donors were part of the validation cohort, which consisted of roughly 120 subjects and was separate from the first cohort of 670 or so subjects. Using immunoSEQ multiplex PCR, the repertoire was profiled, and TCRdb retains in-frame clones only, with some absent. The sample has over 150,000 clones; about 86% are singletons. The rearrangement uses TRBV15 and TRBJ1-2; 8 nucleotides line up with TRBD1. The sequence derives from a woman aged 18 to 35 in good health and CMV-seropositive. The sample taken for sequencing was PBMCs. The CDR3 reads CATSLDRGNYGYTF. CDR3 DNA sequence: TGTGCCACCAGCCTAGACAGGGGAAACTATGGCTACACCTTC. The whole variable domain, filled in from reference TRBV15 and TRBJ1-2, reads DAMVIQNPRYQVTQFGKPVTLSCSQTLNHNVMYWYQQKSSQAPKLLFHYYDKDFNNEADTPDNFQSRRPNTSFCFLDIRSPGLGDTAMYLCATSLDRGNYGYTFGSGTRLTVV.